The clone carrying this TCR beta chain was counted once. Other DNA sequences in this specimen translate into the identical CDR3. Sequencing used immunoSEQ multiplex PCR; TCRdb keeps in-frame clones, though not all of them. This table holds over a million clones, around 97% found once. This sample was included in a study of shared clonotypes between healthy human individuals. From germline, CDR1 is LGHNA and CDR2 YSLEER. J was trimmed by 4 bases and V by 0 bases; bases with no gene match: 3. This CDR3 has 15 amino acids. The chain links TRBV4-3 to TRBJ2-7, with 10 bases matching TRBD1. Input material: naive CD4+ T cells sorted from blood. The subset is: CD45RA+ positively selected. The clonotype comes from a man aged 25-45 years in good health. The CDR3 loop reads CASSQDRDRGYEQYF. DNA for the CDR3: TGCGCCAGCAGCCAAGATCGGGACAGGGGTTACGAGCAGTACTTC.